Shown below are 16 T cell receptor beta chains from a single sample sequenced in a study of blood T cells in healthy people across ages. Combining a sample-barcoded 5' primer with a J-beta primer mix, a second PCR ran for roughly 7 to 12 cycles. TCRdb itself ran the 5' RACE reads through MiXCR, one entry per CDR3 protein. The table shows around 820,000 distinct CDR3 sequences, with 20% to 30% occurring only once. These data also formed part of another study, on T cells of mothers and their children.

Sequenced: blood. These receptors all come from a boy aged 10-17 years in good health.

This clonotype showed up many times. This chain links TRBV7-2 with TRBJ2-7, with 9 bases that match TRBD1. Germline CDR1 and CDR2: SGHTA and FQGNSA. The CDR3 consists of 14 residues. The junction had 2 bases not matched to a gene; V was cut back by 1 base and J by 4 bases. The CDR3: CASSLDRGRYEQYF. The CDR3 DNA reads as TGTGCCAGCAGCTTAGACAGGGGGCGGTACGAGCAGTACTTC.

There are a few counts of this clonotype. This chain connects TRBV7-2 to TRBJ2-5; TRBD2 matches at 7 bases. The J call may not be correct, given that the DNA end is closer to TRBJ2-7. The CDR3 covers 15 residues. CDR1 SGHTA and CDR2 FQGNSA come from the germline V gene. As DNA, the CDR3 is TGTACCAGCAGCTTACGAGCGGGAAACTCCTACGAGCAGTACTTC. Translating gives CTSSLRAGNSYEQYF.

This clonotype was found a few times. The rearrangement uses TRBV14 and TRBJ2-2; D is ambiguous. Per germline, CDR1 SGHDN and CDR2 FVKESK. V was shortened by 0 bases and J by 5 bases, with 13 bases between the two germline ends. The CDR3 runs 16 residues. This chain's CDR3 is CASSQEQPAGTGELFF. DNA for the CDR3: TGTGCCAGCAGCCAAGAGCAGCCCGCCGGAACCGGGGAGCTGTTTTTT. Full variable domain (missing parts from reference TRBV14 and TRBJ2-2): EAGVTQFPSHSVIEKGQTVTLRCDPISGHDNLYWYRRVMGKEIKFLLHFVKESKQDESGMPNNRFLAERTGGTYSTLKVQPAELEDSGVYFCASSQEQPAGTGELFFGEGSRLTVL.

This clonotype was observed a few times. The chain links TRBV12-3 or TRBV12-4 to TRBJ2-1, with 12 nucleotides matching TRBD1. V lost 3 bases to trimming and J lost 8 bases; unmatched junction nucleotides: 5. The CDR3 runs to 15 residues. The CDR3 DNA reads TGTGCCAGCAGTTTTTGGGACAGGGGGCTCGATGAGCAGTTCTTC. It codes for CASSFWDRGLDEQFF.

The chain recombines TRBV20-1 with TRBJ1-4; possibly TRBD1 for D (5 bases). CDR1 and CDR2 from the germline V gene are DFQATT and SNEGSKA (reference sequence). V was pared by 3 bases and J by 11 bases, with 31 bases between. The CDR3 runs 18 residues. The CDR3 reads CSARSHPQPAGIRGKLFF. CDR3 nucleotides: TGCAGTGCTAGGTCCCACCCCCAACCTGCAGGGATCCGGGGGAAACTGTTTTTT.

The V gene is TRBV20-1, the J gene TRBJ2-1; D is ambiguous. CDR1 is DFQATT, CDR2 SNEGSKA, per germline (reference sequence). V lost 5 bases to trimming and J lost 0 bases, with 5 bases between them. This CDR3 comprises 12 residues. CDR3 bases: TGCAGTGCTCCGACCTCCTACAATGAGCAGTTCTTC. Its translation is CSAPTSYNEQFF.

V gene TRBV6-6 combines with J gene TRBJ1-1, with TRBD1 identical over 8 bases. The trim removed 0 bases at V and 8 bases at J, leaving 8 bases unmatched. The CDR3 has 15 residues. CDR1 and CDR2 (germline): MNHNY, SVGAGI (reference sequence). The CDR3 loop reads CASSYSDRDSWEAFF. The CDR3 bases are TGTGCCAGCAGTTACTCGGACAGGGACTCATGGGAAGCTTTCTTT.

This clonotype appeared a few times. The J gene is TRBJ1-2, the V gene TRBV7-9; 7 bases align to TRBD1. The CDR3 length is 15 residues. CDR1 and CDR2 from the germline V gene are SEHNR and FQNEAQ (reference sequence). The V segment lost 4 bases and the J segment 3 bases; nucleotides outside the gene matches: 8. CDR3 region: CASSSYGQEDYGYTF. The CDR3, as DNA: TGTGCCAGCAGCTCCTATGGACAGGAGGACTATGGCTACACCTTC.

This clonotype turned up a few times. The chain combines TRBV18 with TRBJ2-7; D perhaps matches TRBD1 (6 bases). Trimming took off 3 bases at V and 7 bases at J, with 13 bases between the two ends. The CDR3 has 13 amino acids. CDR1 and CDR2 (germline): KGHSH, LQKENI. The CDR3 sequence: CASSPDRLWEQYF. For the CDR3, the DNA is TGTGCCAGCTCACCTGACAGGTTGTGGGAGCAGTACTTC.

This clonotype has only a few counts. The chain combines TRBV20-1 with TRBJ2-1; D possibly corresponds to TRBD1 (5 bases). The germline CDR1 and CDR2 sequences are DFQATT and SNEGSKA (reference sequence). The CDR3 consists of 12 residues. Trimming cost V 2 bases and J 8 bases, with 10 bases left between them. CDR3 nucleotide sequence: TGCAGTGCTAGATTAGGGGTCGATGAGCAGTTCTTC. Translated, it gives CSARLGVDEQFF.

This clonotype was counted only a few times. The rearrangement joins TRBV10-3 to TRBJ2-5; 7 bases line up with TRBD1. V lost 10 bases to trimming and J lost 2 bases; unmatched junction nucleotides: 13. Germline assignment: CDR1 ENHRY and CDR2 SYGVKD. The CDR3 extends over 15 amino acids. This CDR3 reads CATGTVAVGQETQYF. The CDR3 DNA is TGTGCCACCGGGACAGTAGCCGTGGGACAAGAGACCCAGTACTTC.

This clonotype was seen a handful of times. V gene TRBV3-1 combines with J gene TRBJ1-1; D unclear. V dropped 7 bases and J dropped 1 base, with 10 bases sitting between them. Germline assignment: CDR1 LGHDT and CDR2 YNNKEL (reference sequence). The CDR3 loop spans 13 amino acids. This CDR3 reads CASTHKPNTEAFF. CDR3 DNA sequence: TGTGCCAGCACCCACAAACCGAACACTGAAGCTTTCTTT. Looking up the rest from reference TRBV3-1 and TRBJ1-1 gives the full variable domain: DTAVSQTPKYLVTQMGNDKSIKCEQNLGHDTMYWYKQDSKKFLKIMFSYNNKELIINETVPNRFSPKSPDKAHLNLHINSLELGDSAVYFCASTHKPNTEAFFGQGTRLTVV.

The sample holds a few counts of this clonotype. The chain uses TRBV7-2 and TRBJ2-1, with 7 bases matching TRBD2. The germline V gene encodes CDR1 SGHTA and CDR2 FQGNSA. The CDR3 covers 15 residues. The V and J ends lost 5 bases and 0 bases, in that order; junction bases with no gene match: 4. CDR3 bases: TGTGCCAGCAGCACGAGCGGGATCTCCTACAATGAGCAGTTCTTC. Its protein is CASSTSGISYNEQFF. Drawing the rest from reference TRBV7-2 and TRBJ2-1, the complete variable domain is GAGVSQSPSNKVTEKGKDVELRCDPISGHTALYWYRQSLGQGLEFLIYFQGNSAPDKSGLPSDRFSAERTGGSVSTLTIQRTQQEDSAVYLCASSTSGISYNEQFFGPGTRLTVL.

The sample holds many counts of this clonotype. The gene calls are TRBV2 and TRBJ2-5; D is ambiguous. The CDR3 runs 14 residues. CDR1 and CDR2 from the germline V gene are SNHLY and FYNNEI. The ends were cut back, 4 bases at V and 1 base at J, with 10 bases in the middle. CDR3 DNA sequence: TGTGCCAGCAGTGTTACGGCAGTCCAAGAGACCCAGTACTTC. Translation gives CASSVTAVQETQYF.

The chain carries TRBV18 and TRBJ1-3, with D possibly matching TRBD1 (5 bases). Trimming left V 5 bases short and J 1 base short, with 9 bases between. CDR1 and CDR2 from the germline V gene are KGHSH and LQKENI. The CDR3 is 14 amino acids. CDR3 sequence reads: CASSLGESGNTIYF. CDR3 bases: TGTGCCAGCTCATTGGGGGAGTCTGGAAACACCATATATTTT. The full variable domain, rest sourced from reference TRBV18 and TRBJ1-3, is NAGVMQNPRHLVRRRGQEARLRCSPMKGHSHVYWYRQLPEEGLKFMVYLQKENIIDESGMPKERFSAEFPKEGPSILRIQQVVRGDSAAYFCASSLGESGNTIYFGEGSWLTVV.

The chain carries TRBV24-1 and TRBJ2-7; D is uncertain. Trimming left V 9 bases short and J 5 bases short, with 10 bases between. The CDR3 runs 11 residues. The germline V gene encodes CDR1 KGHDR and CDR2 SFDVKD. In nucleotides, the CDR3 is TGTGCCACCGAAGATTCAAACGAGCAGTACTTC. Translating gives CATEDSNEQYF.